Listed here is a single TCR beta chain. Antigen: not known. This sample is drawn from a study of Tregs in tolerant kidney transplant recipients. Whole-study findings and limits: No direct test of biological reproducibility was done here. The small number of patients limits these findings pending further validation. Expanding Tregs on activated donor B cells appeared to best identify donor-specific TCRbeta clones.

Some clones are missing from TCRdb's copy, which holds only in-frame ones; the method was immunoSEQ multiplex PCR. This sample has some 68,000 clones, with 84% found just once. Trimming removed 1 base at V and 8 bases at J, with 8 bases between. Germline values: CDR1 SGHTA, CDR2 FQGNSA. CDR3 length equals 12 residues. The clonotype comes from a human donor in good health. The gene calls are TRBV7-2 and TRBJ1-1, with unresolved D. Sample: CD4+ T cells from blood. The CDR3 sequence is CASSLGQIEAFF. In DNA form, the CDR3 reads TGTGCCAGCAGCTTAGGGCAGATCGAAGCTTTCTTT.